This TCR beta chain originates from a study of beta chain features in type 1 diabetes. The CDR3 has 14 residues. Trimming took 5 bases from V and 6 from J; bases not matched to a gene: 9. Germline assignment: CDR1 SGHRS and CDR2 YFSETQ. Regarding this clone: Its antigen remains unidentified.

cDNA synthesis used the whole RNA isolate, giving expressed TCRB sequences. Only in-frame clones appear in the TCRdb table, and some are missing; sequencing was by immunoSEQ multiplex PCR. The repertoire holds under 300,000 clones, 20% to 25% seen once, with around 0.012% in the top ten. Study-level results: All four CD4+ subsets of Type 1 diabetes patients contained TCRB CDR3s that were moderately but significantly shorter.

The receptor was derived from a woman in her 30s with type 1 diabetes. This chain joins TRBV5-1 and TRBJ1-2; 8 nucleotides align to TRBD1. Sequencing was done on a sample of naive CD4+ T cells from blood. CDR3 coding DNA: TGCGCCAGCAGAGCGCAACAGGGGGGGAATGGCTACACCTTC. As protein: CASRAQQGGNGYTF.